Listed here is a single TCR beta chain. The antigen is unknown. The CDR3 is 15 amino acids. Trimming took 4 bases from V and 5 from J; bases not matched to a gene: 8. Germline values: CDR1 SGDLS, CDR2 YYNGEE. The entry originates in a study of cytomegalovirus exposure and HLA in healthy donors. Points from the study as a whole: A later analysis linked a missense DCLRE1C variant to TCR beta V- and J-gene trimming. Testing in vitro showed a few CMV-associated chains specific for CMV antigens. Researchers counted roughly 150 TCR beta chains as cytomegalovirus-associated.

Primers included in the PCR were 60 Vbeta and 13 Jbeta primers. Assay used: immunoSEQ multiplex PCR; TCRdb lists only in-frame clones, some missing. In the table there are about 140,000 clones, about 80% of which are singletons. This receptor was obtained from a middle-aged woman in good health and CMV-seronegative. The sequencing sample was made of PBMCs. This chain links TRBV9 with TRBJ2-5, with TRBD1 identical over 10 bases. CDR3 residues: CASSLTGTGVETQYF. In nucleotides, the CDR3 is TGTGCCAGCAGCCTAACCGGGACAGGGGTTGAGACCCAGTACTTC.